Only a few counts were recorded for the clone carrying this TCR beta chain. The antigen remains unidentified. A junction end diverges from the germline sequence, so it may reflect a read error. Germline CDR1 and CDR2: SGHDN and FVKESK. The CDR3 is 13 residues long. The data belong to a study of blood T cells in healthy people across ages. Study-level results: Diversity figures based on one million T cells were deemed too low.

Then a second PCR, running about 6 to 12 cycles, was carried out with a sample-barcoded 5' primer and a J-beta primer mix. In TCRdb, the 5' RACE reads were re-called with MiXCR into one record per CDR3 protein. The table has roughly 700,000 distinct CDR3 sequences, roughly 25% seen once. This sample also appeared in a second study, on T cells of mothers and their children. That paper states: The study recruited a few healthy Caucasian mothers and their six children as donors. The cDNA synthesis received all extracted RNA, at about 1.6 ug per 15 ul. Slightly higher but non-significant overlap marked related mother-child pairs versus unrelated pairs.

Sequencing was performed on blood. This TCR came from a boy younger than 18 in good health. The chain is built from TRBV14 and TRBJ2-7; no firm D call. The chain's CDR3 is CASCQIPYYEQYF. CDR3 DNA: TGTGCCAGCTGCCAAATTCCTTACTACGAGCAGTACTTC.